These 14 T cell receptor beta chains came from one sample sequenced in a study of blood T cell repertoires in COVID-19 (dated by TCRdb to the early 2020s). The library was made by the immunoSEQ multiplex PCR assay. The table comes from immuneACCESS by way of TCRdb, which keeps in-frame sequences with V and J called. Part of the clones is missing from these tables; in studies checked, under half for an unresolved V gene and the rest for unknown reasons. Within this sample are roughly 250,000 clones, with approximately 90% of them counted one time only. The ten largest clones capture roughly 8.3% of the sample. Material: PBMCs or T cells enriched from blood (not recorded which). These receptor sequences come from a man between 40 and 49 years old who had recovered from COVID-19.

The rearrangement uses TRBV5-1 and TRBJ1-4; a possible D gene is TRBD1 (6 bases). This CDR3 contains 14 residues. The V gene's germline CDR1 is SGHRS and CDR2 YFSETQ. V was clipped by 2 bases and J by 4 bases, with 9 bases between them. The DNA of the CDR3 is TGCGCCAGCAGCTTAGGACAGCTTAATGAAAAACTGTTTTTT. Its protein product is CASSLGQLNEKLFF.

The rearrangement joins TRBV15 to TRBJ1-5, with 7 bases aligning to TRBD1. Looked up from germline, CDR1 is LNHNV and CDR2 is YYDKDF (reference sequence). The CDR3 covers 17 residues. V gave up 0 bases and J gave up 6 bases; unmatched junction bases: 11. The CDR3 DNA is TGTGCCACCAGCAGAGATTTTGCAAACAGGGGTGGTCAGCCCCAGCATTTT. It encodes CATSRDFANRGGQPQHF.

The V gene is TRBV27, the J gene TRBJ1-4, with TRBD1 as a possible D gene (5 bases). V lost 5 bases and J lost 5, with 21 bases in between. This CDR3 has 17 amino acids. Germline V gene data show CDR1 as MNHEY and CDR2 as SMNVEV (reference sequence). The CDR3: CASSPWGVSGPNEKLFF. CDR3 bases: TGTGCCAGCAGTCCCTGGGGGGTCTCGGGTCCCAATGAAAAACTGTTTTTT.

The chain joins TRBV19 to TRBJ1-1; 9 bases are a match to TRBD1. CDR1 LNHDA and CDR2 SQIVND come from the germline V gene (reference sequence). The CDR3 is 13 residues long. J was trimmed by 11 bases and V by 5 bases; bases with no gene match: 9. CDR3 loop: CASSRDRDYGAFF. Here the CDR3 DNA reads TGTGCCAGTAGTCGGGACAGGGATTACGGGGCTTTCTTT. Full variable domain (remainder filled in from reference TRBV19 and TRBJ1-1): DGGITQSPKYLFRKEGQNVTLSCEQNLNHDAMYWYRQDPGQGLRLIYYSQIVNDFQKGDIAEGYSVSREKKESFPLTVTSAQKNPTAFYLCASSRDRDYGAFFGQGTRLTVV.

The chain joins TRBV12-3 or TRBV12-4 to TRBJ1-3; weak D call: TRBD1 (6 bases). Trimming pared 6 bases from V and 8 bases from J, leaving 14 bases between. This CDR3 region has 13 residues. The chain's CDR3 is CASSGGRGDTIYF. CDR3 in DNA: TGTGCCAGCAGCGGAGGGAGGGGGGACACCATATATTTT.

The chain links TRBV28 to TRBJ1-5, with 7 bases aligning to TRBD1. V was clipped by 3 bases and J by 0 bases; unmatched bases: 5. Germline V gene data show CDR1 as MDHEN and CDR2 as SYDVKM. The CDR3 consists of 16 residues. CDR3 in DNA: TGTGCCAGCAGTTTTGGGACAGATTATAGCAATCAGCCCCAGCATTTT. Residues: CASSFGTDYSNQPQHF.

This chain uses TRBV4-3 with TRBJ1-4; 7 bases align to TRBD1. Germline V lookup: CDR1 LGHNA, CDR2 YSLEER. This CDR3 spans 15 amino acids. The V gene end was trimmed by 3 bases and the J gene end by 6 bases; junction bases not matched to a gene: 7. CDR3 protein: CASSHNRGGYEKLFF. As DNA, the CDR3 is TGCGCCAGCAGCCATAACAGGGGCGGCTATGAAAAACTGTTTTTT.

The J gene is TRBJ2-1, the V gene TRBV4-3; 11 nucleotides match TRBD2. The CDR3 contains 18 residues. CDR1 and CDR2 from the germline V gene are LGHNA and YSLEER. V lost 0 bases, J lost 7 bases, and 11 bases stayed unmatched. In DNA form, the CDR3 reads TGCGCCAGCAGCCAAGATTTGGGGACTAGCGGTTTTAAGAATGAGCAGTTCTTC. It is translated as CASSQDLGTSGFKNEQFF.

The V and J genes are TRBV9 and TRBJ2-7; TRBD2 aligns across 8 bases. This CDR3 contains 15 residues. Germline lookup yields CDR1 SGDLS and CDR2 YYNGEE. The V and J ends lost 2 bases and 4 bases, in that order; junction bases with no gene match: 8. This CDR3 reads CASSVAAGTSYEQYF. Here the CDR3 DNA reads TGTGCCAGCAGCGTTGCGGCCGGGACTAGTTACGAGCAGTACTTC. Using reference TRBV9 and TRBJ2-7 for the parts outside the CDR3, the full variable domain is DSGVTQTPKHLITATGQRVTLRCSPRSGDLSVYWYQQSLDQGLQFLIQYYNGEERAKGNILERFSAQQFPDLHSELNLSSLELGDSALYFCASSVAAGTSYEQYFGPGTRLTVT.

This sequence joins TRBV5-1 and TRBJ2-1; 7 bases map to TRBD1. The CDR3 is 18 residues long. V was clipped by 3 bases and J by 0 bases; unmatched bases: 12. Looked up from germline, CDR1 is SGHRS and CDR2 is YFSETQ. As DNA, the CDR3 is TGCGCCAGCAGCTGGGGACAGTTGTTGCAGAGCTCCTACAATGAGCAGTTCTTC. Amino acid sequence: CASSWGQLLQSSYNEQFF.

The chain links TRBV20-1 to TRBJ1-5; D is uncertain. The CDR3 is made up of 12 amino acids. V lost 3 bases, J lost 5 bases, and 8 bases lay in between. Germline CDR1 DFQATT, CDR2 SNEGSKA (reference sequence). The chain's CDR3 is CSASLSDQPQHF. The DNA for the CDR3 is TGCAGTGCTAGTCTATCGGATCAGCCCCAGCATTTT.

The V gene is TRBV5-1, the J gene TRBJ2-2; D not resolved. This CDR3 comprises 13 residues. Trimming pared 5 bases from V and 4 bases from J, leaving 9 bases between. Germline-derived CDR1 and CDR2 are SGHRS and YFSETQ. The CDR3 DNA sequence: TGCGCCAGCAGGTCGTCGGGCACCGGGGAGCTGTTTTTT. Amino acids: CASRSSGTGELFF.

The rearrangement links TRBV7-9 to TRBJ2-5, with TRBD2 matching over 8 bases. The germline V gene encodes CDR1 SEHNR and CDR2 FQNEAQ (reference sequence). V lost 5 bases to trimming and J lost 3 bases; unmatched junction nucleotides: 8. This CDR3 spans 15 amino acids. The DNA for the CDR3 is TGTGCCAGCAGCCCACTTCGGGGGGGCAAAGAGACCCAGTACTTC. It is translated as CASSPLRGGKETQYF.

V and J are TRBV19 and TRBJ2-7; 9 nucleotides agree with TRBD1. Germline V gives CDR1 LNHDA, CDR2 SQIVND (reference sequence). The CDR3 extends over 14 amino acids. Losses at the gene ends were 4 bases for V and 1 base for J; bases not matched to a gene: 2. In DNA, the CDR3 is TGTGCCAGTAGTAGGACAGGGGATTCCTACGAGCAGTACTTC. Translating it yields CASSRTGDSYEQYF. Full variable domain (remainder filled in from reference TRBV19 and TRBJ2-7): DGGITQSPKYLFRKEGQNVTLSCEQNLNHDAMYWYRQDPGQGLRLIYYSQIVNDFQKGDIAEGYSVSREKKESFPLTVTSAQKNPTAFYLCASSRTGDSYEQYFGPGTRLTVT.